Presented here are 3 T cell receptor beta chains from one specimen sequenced in a study. TCRdb itself ran the RT-PCR reads through MiXCR, one entry per CDR3 protein. The table lists about 680,000 distinct CDR3 sequences, 13% to 15% of them singletons. Input material: memory CD4+ T cells from blood. The receptor set was obtained from a female donor in good health, serving as a healthy control.

Comment on this clonotype: A much larger clone lies a single base off, so this may be a read error. The V call is TRBV4-1, the J call TRBJ2-1; 11 bases match TRBD2. Germline-derived CDR1 and CDR2 are MGHRA and YSYEKL. J gave up 9 bases and V 6 bases, and 10 bases lay outside the gene matches. This CDR3 is built from 15 residues. Here the CDR3 DNA reads TGCGCCAGCAGAGGTCGGGGACTAGCGGTCTCTGAGCAGTTCTTC. This codes for CASRGRGLAVSEQFF.

This clonotype was detected a few times. The J gene is TRBJ1-6, the V gene TRBV18; TRBD1 agrees at 7 bases. The CDR3 is made up of 14 amino acids. Germline CDR1 KGHSH, CDR2 LQKENI. J lost 10 bases, V lost 3 bases, and 6 bases had no gene match. The DNA for the CDR3 is TGTGCCAGCTCACCGGCAGGGGGAGAATCACCCCTCCACTTT. It yields the protein CASSPAGGESPLHF.

This chain links TRBV6-5 with TRBJ2-3; the D gene is possibly TRBD1 (6 bases). The CDR3 spans 18 residues. Trimming took off 0 bases at V and 1 base at J, with 17 bases between the two ends. Germline V lookup: CDR1 MNHEY, CDR2 SVGAGI. The CDR3 sequence is CASSYSPLGQSRTDTQYF. As DNA, the CDR3 is TGTGCCAGCAGTTACTCGCCTTTGGGACAATCCCGCACAGATACGCAGTATTTT.